The present entry profiles one TCR beta chain with its context. Its antigen is still unknown. Sequenced by immunoSEQ multiplex PCR; TCRdb stores in-frame clones only, minus some. The sample yields about 88,000 clones, about 85% seen once. These data belong to a study of OX40 agonist ivuxolimab in advanced cancers. Looking at the study overall: People in dose escalation had one of these cancers: hepatocellular carcinoma, melanoma, renal cell or head and neck cancer. One patient with hepatocellular carcinoma and two with cutaneous melanoma, three in all, had partial responses.

Germline CDR1 SGHTA, CDR2 FQGNSA. V dropped 1 base and J dropped 0 bases, with 7 bases sitting between them. The CDR3 extends over 15 amino acids. Overall study results and limits: Relative to CD4+ cells, CD8+ T cells on average had more expanded clones.

The source material was CD4+ or CD8+ T cells sorted from blood, sampled in a trial of the OX40 agonist ivuxolimab. The J gene is TRBJ2-1, the V gene TRBV7-2; TRBD1 is a possible D gene (6 bases). The receptor's source is an adult with an advanced solid tumor such as melanoma, head and neck, liver or kidney cancer. The DNA of the CDR3 is TGTGCCAGCAGCTTAGACAGGGCCTCCTACAATGAGCAGTTCTTC. It yields the protein CASSLDRASYNEQFF. The full variable domain, its missing parts supplied by reference TRBV7-2 and TRBJ2-1, is GAGVSQSPSNKVTEKGKDVELRCDPISGHTALYWYRQSLGQGLEFLIYFQGNSAPDKSGLPSDRFSAERTGGSVSTLTIQRTQQEDSAVYLCASSLDRASYNEQFFGPGTRLTVL.